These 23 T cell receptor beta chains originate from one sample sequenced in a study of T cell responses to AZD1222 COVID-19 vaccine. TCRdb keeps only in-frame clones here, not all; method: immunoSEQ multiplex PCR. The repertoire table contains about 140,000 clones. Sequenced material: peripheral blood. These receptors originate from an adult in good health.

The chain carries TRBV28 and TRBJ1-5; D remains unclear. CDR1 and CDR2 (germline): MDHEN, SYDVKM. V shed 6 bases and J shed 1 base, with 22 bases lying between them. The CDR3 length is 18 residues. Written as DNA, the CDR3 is TGTGCCAGCAGCCAACCGTGGGGTTGGGGTAAAAGCAATCAGCCCCAGCATTTT. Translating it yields CASSQPWGWGKSNQPQHF. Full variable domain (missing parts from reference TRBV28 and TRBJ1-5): DVKVTQSSRYLVKRTGEKVFLECVQDMDHENMFWYRQDPGLGLRLIYFSYDVKMKEKGDIPEGYSVSREKKERFSLILESASTNQTSMYLCASSQPWGWGKSNQPQHFGDGTRLSIL.

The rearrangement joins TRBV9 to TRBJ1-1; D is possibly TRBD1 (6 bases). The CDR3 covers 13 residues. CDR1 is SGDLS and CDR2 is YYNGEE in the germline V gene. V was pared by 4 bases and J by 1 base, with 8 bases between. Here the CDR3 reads CASSLRGNTEAFF. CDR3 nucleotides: TGTGCCAGCAGCCTCAGGGGGAACACTGAAGCTTTCTTT. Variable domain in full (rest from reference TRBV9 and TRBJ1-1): DSGVTQTPKHLITATGQRVTLRCSPRSGDLSVYWYQQSLDQGLQFLIQYYNGEERAKGNILERFSAQQFPDLHSELNLSSLELGDSALYFCASSLRGNTEAFFGQGTRLTVV.

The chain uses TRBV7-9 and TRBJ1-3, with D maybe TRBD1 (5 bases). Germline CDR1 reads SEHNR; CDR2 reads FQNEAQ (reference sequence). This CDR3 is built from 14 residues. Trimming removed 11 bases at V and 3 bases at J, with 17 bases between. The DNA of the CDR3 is TGTGCCGAAGGGGAGGGCGTGAATGGAAACACCATATATTTT. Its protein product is CAEGEGVNGNTIYF.

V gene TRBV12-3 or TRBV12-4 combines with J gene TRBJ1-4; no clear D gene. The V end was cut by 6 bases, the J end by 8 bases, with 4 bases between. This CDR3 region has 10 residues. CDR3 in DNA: TGTGCCAGCAGCGGGGAAAAACTGTTTTTT. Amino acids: CASSGEKLFF.

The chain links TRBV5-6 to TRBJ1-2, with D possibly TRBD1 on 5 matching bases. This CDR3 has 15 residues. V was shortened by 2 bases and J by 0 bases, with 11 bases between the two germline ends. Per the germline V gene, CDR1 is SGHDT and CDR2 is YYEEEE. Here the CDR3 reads CASSLPGPPNYGYTF. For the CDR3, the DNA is TGTGCCAGCAGCTTACCGGGGCCTCCTAACTATGGCTACACCTTC.

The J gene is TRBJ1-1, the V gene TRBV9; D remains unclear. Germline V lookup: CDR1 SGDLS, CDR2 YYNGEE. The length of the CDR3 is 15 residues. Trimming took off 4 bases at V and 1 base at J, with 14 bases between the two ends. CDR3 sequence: CASSPKGRRNTEAFF. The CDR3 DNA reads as TGTGCCAGCAGCCCCAAAGGACGGAGGAACACTGAAGCTTTCTTT.

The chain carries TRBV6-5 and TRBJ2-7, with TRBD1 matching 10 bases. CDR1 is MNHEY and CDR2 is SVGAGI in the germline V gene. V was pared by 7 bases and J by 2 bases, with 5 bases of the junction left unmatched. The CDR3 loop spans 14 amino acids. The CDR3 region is CASTWDRGAYEQYF. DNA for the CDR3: TGTGCCAGCACCTGGGACAGGGGAGCCTACGAGCAGTACTTC.

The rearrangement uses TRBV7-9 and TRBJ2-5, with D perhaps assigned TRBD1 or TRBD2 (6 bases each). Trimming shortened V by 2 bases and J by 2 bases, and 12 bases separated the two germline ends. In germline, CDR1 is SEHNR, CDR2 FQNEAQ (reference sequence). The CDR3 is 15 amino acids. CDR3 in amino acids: CASSLSRGRQETQYF. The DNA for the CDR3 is TGTGCCAGCAGCTTATCACGGGGGCGACAAGAGACCCAGTACTTC.

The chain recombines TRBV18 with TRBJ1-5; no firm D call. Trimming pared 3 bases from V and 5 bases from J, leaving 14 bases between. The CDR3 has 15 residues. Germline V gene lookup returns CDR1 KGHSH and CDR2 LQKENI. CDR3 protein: CASSPLGQTYQPQHF. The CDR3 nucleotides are TGTGCCAGCTCACCTCTCGGCCAGACGTATCAGCCCCAGCATTTT.

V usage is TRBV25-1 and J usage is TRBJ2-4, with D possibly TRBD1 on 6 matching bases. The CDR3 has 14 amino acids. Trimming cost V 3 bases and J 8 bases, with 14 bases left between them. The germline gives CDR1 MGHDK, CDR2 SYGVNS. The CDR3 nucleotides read TGTGCCAGCAGTGATCATAGGGGGAAGGACATTCAGTACTTC. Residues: CASSDHRGKDIQYF.

CDR3 residues: CASSAARGQGTEAFF. CDR3 coding DNA: TGTGCCAGCAGTGCCGCCAGGGGGCAGGGGACTGAAGCTTTCTTT. J is TRBJ1-1 and V is TRBV25-1, with 8 positions matching TRBD1. The CDR3 has 15 amino acids. V gave up 4 bases and J gave up 5 bases; unmatched junction bases: 9. CDR1 and CDR2 from the germline V gene are MGHDK and SYGVNS.

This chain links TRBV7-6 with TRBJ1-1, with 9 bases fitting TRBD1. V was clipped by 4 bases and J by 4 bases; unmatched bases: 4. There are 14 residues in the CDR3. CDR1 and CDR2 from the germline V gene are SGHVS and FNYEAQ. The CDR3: CASSYRGRGTEAFF. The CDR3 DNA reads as TGTGCCAGCAGCTACAGGGGGCGAGGCACTGAAGCTTTCTTT.

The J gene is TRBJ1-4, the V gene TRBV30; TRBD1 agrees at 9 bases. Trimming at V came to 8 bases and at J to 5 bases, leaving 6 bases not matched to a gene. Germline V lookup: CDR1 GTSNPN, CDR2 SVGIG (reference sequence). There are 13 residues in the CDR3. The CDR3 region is CALVDRGNEKLFF. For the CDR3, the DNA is TGTGCCCTTGTGGACAGGGGAAATGAAAAACTGTTTTTT.

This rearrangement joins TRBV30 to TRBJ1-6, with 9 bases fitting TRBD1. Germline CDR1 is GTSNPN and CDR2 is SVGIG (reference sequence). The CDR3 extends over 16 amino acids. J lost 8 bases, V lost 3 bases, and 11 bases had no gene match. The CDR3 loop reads CAWRPTGTGSYSPLHF. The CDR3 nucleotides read TGTGCCTGGAGGCCCACCGGGACAGGGTCCTATTCACCCCTCCACTTT.

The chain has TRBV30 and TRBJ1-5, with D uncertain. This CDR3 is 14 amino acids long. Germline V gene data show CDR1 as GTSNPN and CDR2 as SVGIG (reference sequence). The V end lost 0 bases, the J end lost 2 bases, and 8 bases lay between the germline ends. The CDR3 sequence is CAWSVAPGNQPQHF. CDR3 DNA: TGTGCCTGGAGTGTAGCTCCGGGCAATCAGCCCCAGCATTTT.

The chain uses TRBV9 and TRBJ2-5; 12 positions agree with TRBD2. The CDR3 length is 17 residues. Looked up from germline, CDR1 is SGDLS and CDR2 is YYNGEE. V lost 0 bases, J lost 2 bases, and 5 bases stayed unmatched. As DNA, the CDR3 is TGTGCCAGCAGCGTAGCTCCTAGCGGGGGGGCACAAGAGACCCAGTACTTC. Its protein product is CASSVAPSGGAQETQYF.

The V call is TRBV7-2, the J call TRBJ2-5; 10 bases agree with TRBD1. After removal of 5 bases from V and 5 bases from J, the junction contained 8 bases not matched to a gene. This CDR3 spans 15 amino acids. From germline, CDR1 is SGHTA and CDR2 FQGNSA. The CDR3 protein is CASSTGTGEGETQYF. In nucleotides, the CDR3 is TGTGCCAGCAGCACGGGGACAGGGGAGGGTGAGACCCAGTACTTC.

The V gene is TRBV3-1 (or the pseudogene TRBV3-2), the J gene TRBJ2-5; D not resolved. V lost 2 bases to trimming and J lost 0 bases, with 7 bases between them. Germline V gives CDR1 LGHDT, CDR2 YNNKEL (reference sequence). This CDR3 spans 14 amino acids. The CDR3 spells CASSQSSHQETQYF. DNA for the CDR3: TGTGCCAGCAGCCAATCTTCCCACCAAGAGACCCAGTACTTC.

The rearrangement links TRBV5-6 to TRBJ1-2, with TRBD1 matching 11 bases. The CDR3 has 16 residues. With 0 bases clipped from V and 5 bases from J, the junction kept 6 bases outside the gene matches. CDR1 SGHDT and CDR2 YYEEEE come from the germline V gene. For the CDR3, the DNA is TGTGCCAGCAGCTTGGGATCCGGGACAGGGGGTTATGGCTACACCTTC. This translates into CASSLGSGTGGYGYTF.

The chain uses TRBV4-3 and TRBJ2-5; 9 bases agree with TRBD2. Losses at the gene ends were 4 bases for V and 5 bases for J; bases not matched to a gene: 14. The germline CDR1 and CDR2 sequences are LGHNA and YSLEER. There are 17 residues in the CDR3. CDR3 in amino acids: CASSPSLGGGARETQYF. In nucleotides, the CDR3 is TGCGCCAGCAGCCCCTCCCTCGGCGGGGGGGCTCGGGAGACCCAGTACTTC.

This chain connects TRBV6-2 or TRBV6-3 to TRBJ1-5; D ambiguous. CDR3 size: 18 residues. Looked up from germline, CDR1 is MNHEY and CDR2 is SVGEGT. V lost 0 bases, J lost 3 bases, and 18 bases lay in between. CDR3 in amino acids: CASSYSFLSQASNQPQHF. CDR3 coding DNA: TGTGCCAGCAGTTACTCTTTCCTTAGTCAAGCCTCCAATCAGCCCCAGCATTTT.

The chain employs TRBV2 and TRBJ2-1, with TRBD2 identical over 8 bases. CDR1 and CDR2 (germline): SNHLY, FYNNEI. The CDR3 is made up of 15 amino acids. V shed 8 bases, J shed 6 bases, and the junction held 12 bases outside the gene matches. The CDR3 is CASPPGTSRVNEQFF. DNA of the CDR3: TGTGCCAGCCCCCCCGGGACTAGTAGGGTCAATGAGCAGTTCTTC.

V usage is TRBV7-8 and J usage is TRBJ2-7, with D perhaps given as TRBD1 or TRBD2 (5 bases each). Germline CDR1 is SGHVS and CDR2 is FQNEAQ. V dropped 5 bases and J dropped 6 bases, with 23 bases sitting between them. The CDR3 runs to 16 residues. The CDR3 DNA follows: TGTGCCAGCAGCCGACGCCCGGGGCAGGGAGACTTCGAGCAGTACTTC. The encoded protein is CASSRRPGQGDFEQYF.